The sequence of this TCR beta chain was determined in a study of cytomegalovirus exposure and HLA in healthy donors. Study in general: A subsequent analysis stated that the 120 or so validation repertoires were run on the same platform as the roughly 700 first-cohort repertoires.

Turning to this clone: No antigen is known for it.

Method: immunoSEQ multiplex PCR; TCRdb's copy keeps in-frame clones and lacks some. The data hold roughly 120,000 clones, with approximately 91% observed a single time. Overall study results and limits: Associated with cytomegalovirus, according to the listing, were some 150 TCR beta chains. In the 95 to 150 validation repertoires, under 95% of cluster scores exceeded 0, per a later analysis. In vitro confirmation showed a few CMV-associated chains to be CMV antigen specific.

CDR3 length: 13 residues. Trimming took off 1 base at V and 2 bases at J, with 5 bases between the two ends. CDR1 is SEHNR, CDR2 FQNEAQ, per germline (reference sequence). Sequencing input: PBMCs. This chain uses TRBV7-9 with TRBJ1-2; TRBD1 is a possible D gene (5 bases). The TCR comes from a man between 18 and 35 years old in good health and CMV-seropositive. The CDR3, as DNA: TGTGCCAGCAGCTTAGGACAGAACTATGGCTACACCTTC. This sequence encodes CASSLGQNYGYTF.